The 21 T cell receptor beta chains given below trace back to one sample, sequenced in a study of cytomegalovirus exposure and HLA in healthy donors listed by TCRdb under 2017. The method behind the library was the immunoSEQ multiplex PCR assay. A mixture of 60 forward primers for TCR Vbeta segments and 13 reverse primers for TCR Jbeta segments was used in the multiplex PCR. TCRdb took this table from immuneACCESS and kept in-frame rearrangements with V and J called. Such tables lack part of the clones; where checked against another copy, unresolved V genes explain under half of the gap, and the rest is unexplained. The sample table holds about 130,000 clones, of which 72% were seen once. The ten biggest clones cover around 4% of the sample. The sample taken for sequencing was PBMCs. These receptors all stem from a man aged 25-40 years in good health and CMV-seronegative.

The rearrangement links TRBV4-1 to TRBJ2-2; 10 nucleotides line up with TRBD1. CDR3 length: 16 residues. V was clipped by 3 bases and J by 5 bases; unmatched bases: 6. Per the germline V gene, CDR1 is MGHRA and CDR2 is YSYEKL. The CDR3 bases are TGCGCCAGCAGCCAGGGGACAGGGGATATAACCGGGGAGCTGTTTTTT. Translated, it gives CASSQGTGDITGELFF.

The chain has TRBV7-3 and TRBJ2-3; TRBD2 matches at 12 bases. CDR1 and CDR2 (germline): SGHTA, FQGTGA. V lost 2 bases and J lost 5; bases outside the gene matches: 5. The CDR3 contains 16 residues. The CDR3 DNA reads as TGTGCCAGCAGCTTACTAGCGGGGGGGGCGGTAGATACGCAGTATTTT. Its protein is CASSLLAGGAVDTQYF.

The chain employs TRBV2 and TRBJ2-3, with 9 positions matching TRBD2. Germline CDR1 is SNHLY and CDR2 is FYNNEI. V lost 6 bases, J lost 4 bases, and 8 bases stayed unmatched. The length of the CDR3 is 15 residues. As DNA, the CDR3 is TGTGCCAGCAGCGCGGGGGGGCCCCTTGCAGATACGCAGTATTTT. Translation gives CASSAGGPLADTQYF.

In regard to this clone: Its ends do not fully match the called genes, so a read error is possible. This chain uses TRBV19 with TRBJ2-7; 8 nucleotides align to TRBD1. Germline lookup yields CDR1 LNHDA and CDR2 SQIVND (reference sequence). CDR3 length: 13 amino acids. CDR3: CASSLESGTGKDF. In DNA form, the CDR3 reads TGTGCCAGTAGCCTAGAATCCGGGACAGGCAAGGACTTC.

The chain joins TRBV6-6 to TRBJ1-5; 7 bases match TRBD1. Germline CDR1 reads MNHNY; CDR2 reads SVGAGI (reference sequence). The trim removed 6 bases at V and 0 bases at J, leaving 5 bases unmatched. The CDR3 covers 15 residues. The CDR3 region has the DNA TGTGCCAGCAGAAACGGGACAGATAGCAATCAGCCCCAGCATTTT. Its translation: CASRNGTDSNQPQHF.

The chain is built from TRBV7-2 and TRBJ1-3, with D perhaps matching TRBD1 (5 bases). CDR3 size: 15 residues. V lost 6 bases and J lost 0, with 12 bases in between. The germline gives CDR1 SGHTA, CDR2 FQGNSA. The CDR3 nucleotides read TGTGCCAGCAGGCCGGGGGAGTCCTCTGGAAACACCATATATTTT. This translates into CASRPGESSGNTIYF.

This clone was seen just once. The chain is built from TRBV19 and TRBJ2-1, with 8 bases that match TRBD2. The CDR3 is made up of 15 amino acids. CDR1 and CDR2 (germline): LNHDA, SQIVND (reference sequence). After removal of 5 bases from V and 3 bases from J, the junction contained 6 bases not matched to a gene. For the CDR3, the DNA is TGTGCCAGTAGTCAGGGGAGCGGGGGCTACAATGAGCAGTTCTTC. Protein: CASSQGSGGYNEQFF.

For this clone: The CDR3 does not end in the conserved phenylalanine or tryptophan, so this is likely a read error. The DNA is left out, because the CDR3 cannot be placed on it with certainty; the CDR3 is given as TCRdb lists it. The chain links TRBV5-6 to TRBJ2-7; TRBD1 reflects the table's D call only, with no check against the DNA. The CDR3 comprises 8 residues, both ends counted. Germline CDR1 reads SGHDT; CDR2 reads YYEEEE. CDR3 protein: CASSLGVL.

The chain links TRBV5-1 to TRBJ2-7; D possibly corresponds to TRBD1 (5 bases). Deletions cut 0 bases from V and 4 bases from J, with 23 bases between. CDR1 and CDR2 (germline): SGHRS, YFSETQ. The CDR3 runs to 18 residues. CDR3 bases: TGCGCCAGCAGCTTGGGTGGTTCAGGGTCCTCCTTTGTGTACGAGCAGTACTTC. Its translation: CASSLGGSGSSFVYEQYF.

A few counts support this clone. The J gene is TRBJ1-1, the V gene TRBV4-1, with TRBD1 as a possible D gene (5 bases). V shed 0 bases and J shed 3 bases, with 17 bases lying between them. The CDR3 totals 17 residues. CDR1 and CDR2 from the germline V gene are MGHRA and YSYEKL. CDR3 coding DNA: TGCGCCAGCAGCCAAGAAGTCCGGGGGATAGGGGACACTGAAGCTTTCTTT. Residues: CASSQEVRGIGDTEAFF.

The rearrangement links TRBV5-6 to TRBJ2-7; tentative D call: TRBD2 (5 bases). Per germline, CDR1 SGHDT and CDR2 YYEEEE. The CDR3 sequence is 14 residues long. The V end was cut by 6 bases, the J end by 4 bases, with 17 bases between. For the CDR3, the DNA is TGTGCCAGCACTCCCGCCGGCGGGTTTTACGAGCAGTACTTC. This gives the protein CASTPAGGFYEQYF.

J is TRBJ2-1 and V is TRBV13; D ambiguous. The CDR3 extends over 15 amino acids. Germline-derived CDR1 and CDR2 are PRHDT and FYEKMQ (reference sequence). Trimming removed 8 bases at V and 0 bases at J, with 14 bases between. This chain's CDR3 is CASLSVSASYNEQFF. CDR3 DNA sequence: TGTGCCAGCTTGTCGGTGAGCGCCTCCTACAATGAGCAGTTCTTC.

The chain joins TRBV2 to TRBJ2-5, with TRBD1 identical over 9 bases. The CDR3 runs to 15 residues. V was pared by 6 bases and J by 2 bases, with 7 bases of the junction left unmatched. Germline CDR1 SNHLY, CDR2 FYNNEI. The chain's CDR3 is CASRPDRGRQETQYF. The CDR3, as DNA: TGTGCCAGCAGACCAGACAGGGGGAGGCAAGAGACCCAGTACTTC.

The V gene is TRBV30, the J gene TRBJ2-7; the match to TRBD1 covers 10 bases. V lost 3 bases to trimming and J lost 1 base; unmatched junction nucleotides: 6. This CDR3 spans 15 amino acids. The germline V gene has CDR1 GTSNPN and CDR2 SVGIG (reference sequence). The CDR3 loop reads CAWRLWGQGSYEQYF. The CDR3 DNA sequence: TGTGCCTGGAGACTTTGGGGACAGGGGTCCTACGAGCAGTACTTC. Complete variable domain (other parts from reference TRBV30 and TRBJ2-7): SQTIHQWPATLVQPVGSPLSLECTVEGTSNPNLYWYRQAAGRGLQLLFYSVGIGQISSEVPQNLSASRPQDRQFILSSKKLLLSDSGFYLCAWRLWGQGSYEQYFGPGTRLTVT.

This clone showed up just a few times. V usage is TRBV6-1 and J usage is TRBJ1-1; D is unclear. CDR3 length: 10 amino acids. Trimming cost V 6 bases and J 7 bases, with 6 bases left between them. Germline CDR1 MNHNS, CDR2 SASEGT. CDR3 nucleotides: TGTGCCAGCAGGTACAATGAAGCTTTCTTT. It encodes CASRYNEAFF.

The chain carries TRBV27 and TRBJ2-5; TRBD2 agrees at 10 bases. From germline, CDR1 is MNHEY and CDR2 SMNVEV (reference sequence). CDR3 size: 14 residues. V shed 2 bases, J shed 5 bases, and the junction held 2 bases outside the gene matches. The CDR3: CASSLSGGVETQYF. The DNA for the CDR3 is TGTGCCAGCAGTTTAAGCGGGGGGGTGGAGACCCAGTACTTC.

The V call is TRBV5-6, the J call TRBJ2-5; 9 bases match TRBD1. From germline, CDR1 is SGHDT and CDR2 YYEEEE. The CDR3 runs to 15 residues. With V trimmed by 4 bases and J by 2 bases, 6 bases remained unmatched. CDR3 loop: CASSRPGQGQETQYF. For the CDR3, the DNA is TGTGCCAGCAGCCGGCCCGGACAGGGGCAAGAGACCCAGTACTTC. Using reference TRBV5-6 and TRBJ2-5 for the parts outside the CDR3, the full variable domain is DAGVTQSPTHLIKTRGQQVTLRCSPKSGHDTVSWYQQALGQGPQFIFQYYEEEERQRGNFPDRFSGHQFPNYSSELNVNALLLGDSALYLCASSRPGQGQETQYFGPGTRLLVL.

This clone was detected only once. This chain joins TRBV6-4 and TRBJ2-7; TRBD1 might be the D (6 bases). The length of the CDR3 is 17 residues. V lost 0 bases and J lost 2, with 17 bases in between. CDR1 is MRHNA and CDR2 is SNTAGT in the germline V gene. CDR3 nucleotides: TGTGCCAGCAGTGACTCTGTTTGGGGGCGAGGGGCCTACGAGCAGTACTTC. The encoded protein is CASSDSVWGRGAYEQYF.

V and J are TRBV19 and TRBJ1-5, with D possibly TRBD1 on 5 matching bases. The CDR3 is made up of 15 amino acids. The germline V gene has CDR1 LNHDA and CDR2 SQIVND (reference sequence). V gave up 7 bases and J gave up 6 bases, with 19 bases separating them. The CDR3 is CASIPEGGAGQPQHF. DNA of the CDR3: TGTGCCAGTATTCCAGAAGGCGGGGCAGGTCAGCCCCAGCATTTT.

The V and J genes are TRBV27 and TRBJ1-5; D is unresolved. This CDR3 spans 13 amino acids. Germline V gene sequence: CDR1 MNHEY, CDR2 SMNVEV (reference sequence). V was cut by 3 bases and J by 0 bases, with 3 bases left in between. The CDR3 region is CASSFHSNQPQHF. The CDR3 DNA sequence: TGTGCCAGCAGTTTCCATAGCAATCAGCCCCAGCATTTT.

The V gene is TRBV11-2, the J gene TRBJ2-4; possibly TRBD2 for D (6 bases). Trimming removed 4 bases at V and 1 base at J, with 11 bases between. Germline V CDR1 and CDR2: SGHAT, FQNNGV. The CDR3 extends over 15 amino acids. CDR3 in amino acids: CASSSTRGAKNIQYF. As DNA, the CDR3 is TGTGCCAGCAGCTCGACCCGGGGGGCCAAAAACATTCAGTACTTC.